The following is a T cell receptor (beta chain) sequence with its context. J gave up 6 bases and V 5 bases, and 8 bases lay outside the gene matches. This CDR3 comprises 16 residues. Germline V gene data show CDR1 as SGHTA and CDR2 as FQGTGA. Enrolled during active infection, Seattle patients were then followed longitudinally. This sample stems from a study of blood T cell repertoires in COVID-19. Study-wide context: Samples taken during acute and convalescent COVID-19 were collected in the United States, Italy and Spain. Nucleic acid was either cDNA or gDNA, and it came from T cells, B-cell-depleted T cells, or PBMCs.

This table comes from immunoSEQ multiplex PCR, and its TCRdb copy is limited to in-frame clones, with some not included. The sample yields about 200,000 clones, 85% to 90% seen once. The sequenced sample consisted of peripheral blood. This receptor was identified in a woman between 45 and 65 years old with COVID-19, enrolled during active disease. The chain combines TRBV7-3 with TRBJ2-2, with TRBD2 matching 11 bases. CDR3 protein: CASSPRGSGGAGELFF. The CDR3 bases are TGTGCCAGCAGCCCCCGTGGTAGCGGGGGGGCCGGGGAGCTGTTTTTT.